The 28 T cell receptor beta chains reported below all come from one sample, sequenced in a study of molecular identifiers for immune sequencing clone quantification. TCRdb analysed the PCR reads with MiXCR anew, one entry per CDR3 protein. This table has 75,000 to 95,000 distinct CDR3 sequences, roughly 23% appearing once. The material sequenced was naive CD8+ T cells from blood, with Jurkat cell RNA spiked in. As to subset: FACS-sorted CD8+CD4-CCR7+CD45RA+ naive T cells. These receptors all come from a human donor in good health. Some libraries in this study had Jurkat cell RNA spiked in.

CDR3 residues: CASSQGGSSTDTQYF. The CDR3 DNA reads TGTGCCAGCAGCCAAGGGGGCAGCAGCACAGATACGCAGTATTTT. The chain is built from TRBV3-1 and TRBJ2-3; a weak D match, TRBD1 (5 bases). V lost 1 base and J lost 0, with 8 bases in between. Per the germline V gene, CDR1 is LGHDT and CDR2 is YNNKEL (reference sequence). This CDR3 comprises 15 residues.

This clonotype appeared a few times. The V and J genes are TRBV27 and TRBJ2-3, with 8 bases aligning to TRBD2. This CDR3 spans 14 amino acids. Germline assignment: CDR1 MNHEY and CDR2 SMNVEV (reference sequence). After removal of 5 bases from V and 5 bases from J, the junction contained 6 bases not matched to a gene. CDR3 nucleotides: TGTGCCAGCAGTCCTCACCTAGCGGGAGATACGCAGTATTTT. This codes for CASSPHLAGDTQYF.

The V gene is TRBV4-3, the J gene TRBJ2-7; tentative D call: TRBD1 (6 bases). Per the germline V gene, CDR1 is LGHNA and CDR2 is YSLEER. This CDR3 region has 15 residues. The V and J ends lost 0 bases and 1 base respectively, with 10 bases between them. The CDR3, as DNA: TGCGCCAGCAGCCAAGAACCGGACAGTTCCTACGAGCAGTACTTC. Encoded protein: CASSQEPDSSYEQYF.

This clonotype was recorded at least ten times. The CDR3 region is CASSRSSTDTQYF. The CDR3 DNA reads TGCGCCAGCAGCCGTTCTAGCACAGATACGCAGTATTTT. The chain employs TRBV5-1 and TRBJ2-3; D is unresolved. The CDR3 has 13 amino acids. Trimming shortened V by 4 bases and J by 0 bases, and 6 bases separated the two germline ends. The germline CDR1 and CDR2 sequences are SGHRS and YFSETQ.

This rearrangement joins TRBV3-1 to TRBJ2-5; D ambiguous. Trimming cost V 5 bases and J 1 base, with 5 bases left between them. Looked up from germline, CDR1 is LGHDT and CDR2 is YNNKEL (reference sequence). This CDR3 spans 12 amino acids. The CDR3 here is CASSSPQETQYF. The CDR3 DNA reads as TGTGCCAGCAGCTCACCCCAAGAGACCCAGTACTTC.

This clonotype was counted a few times. DNA for the CDR3: TGTGCCAGCAGTTTGACCGGGACTGGAAGCACCTACGAGCAGTACTTC. Its protein is CASSLTGTGSTYEQYF. The gene calls are TRBV27 and TRBJ2-7; D perhaps matches TRBD2 (6 bases). Trimming left V 3 bases short and J 2 bases short, with 17 bases between. Germline V gene data show CDR1 as MNHEY and CDR2 as SMNVEV (reference sequence). This CDR3 region has 16 residues.

The table lists this clonotype with many counts. This sequence joins TRBV20-1 and TRBJ2-3, with 10 bases identical to TRBD2. The V gene end was trimmed by 1 base and the J gene end by 2 bases; junction bases not matched to a gene: 6. The CDR3 is 16 residues long. The germline V gene has CDR1 DFQATT and CDR2 SNEGSKA (reference sequence). DNA of the CDR3: TGCAGTGCTAGAGTGCTAGCGGGGGCCCTCACAGATACGCAGTATTTT. The encoded protein is CSARVLAGALTDTQYF.

As for this clonotype: A much larger clonotype is one base distant, so this may be a read error. Since no conserved phenylalanine or tryptophan closes the CDR3, a read error is the likely cause. This chain's CDR3 is CASSRSMNTEAFY. The CDR3 bases are TGTGCCAGCAGCAGGAGTATGAACACTGAAGCTTTCTAT. The chain uses TRBV13 and TRBJ1-1; no firm D call. V was cut by 5 bases and J by 0 bases, with 7 bases left in between. Germline CDR1 is PRHDT and CDR2 is FYEKMQ (reference sequence). This CDR3 has 13 residues.

This clonotype was recorded at least ten times. This sequence joins TRBV28 and TRBJ2-7, with D perhaps TRBD2 (5 bases). CDR1 MDHEN and CDR2 SYDVKM come from the germline V gene. This CDR3 comprises 14 residues. Trimming shortened V by 4 bases and J by 1 base, and 11 bases separated the two germline ends. DNA of the CDR3: TGTGCCAGCAGTTACATACCGGGATCCTACGAGCAGTACTTC. Translation: CASSYIPGSYEQYF.

The chain couples TRBV7-9 to TRBJ2-7, with D uncertain. The CDR3 has 12 residues. CDR1 SEHNR and CDR2 FQNEAQ come from the germline V gene (reference sequence). Trimming removed 8 bases at V and 3 bases at J, with 11 bases between. The CDR3: CASSVGIYEQYF. CDR3 nucleotides: TGTGCCAGCTCAGTAGGGATCTACGAGCAGTACTTC.

V usage is TRBV7-9 and J usage is TRBJ2-7; TRBD1 agrees at 10 bases. Losses at the gene ends were 3 bases for V and 2 bases for J; bases not matched to a gene: 4. The CDR3 consists of 15 residues. Germline CDR1 is SEHNR and CDR2 is FQNEAQ (reference sequence). The CDR3 region has the DNA TGTGCCAGCAGCTTTTCCGGGACAGGGGCCTACGAGCAGTACTTC. As protein: CASSFSGTGAYEQYF.

This clonotype was detected only once. This may come from a read error, since a much larger clone is one base off. The rearrangement links TRBV7-9 to TRBJ1-1; TRBD1 matches at 7 bases. The ends lost 5 bases at V and 10 bases at J; junction bases unmatched: 7. CDR3 length: 12 amino acids. Germline CDR1 is SEHNR and CDR2 is FQNEAQ (reference sequence). The CDR3 loop is CASSAGQPRAFF. The CDR3, as DNA: TGTGCCAGCAGCGCGGGACAGCCTAGAGCTTTCTTT.

This clonotype appeared many times. The CDR3 here is CSVGTGIAAEQYF. The CDR3 DNA follows: TGCAGCGTTGGGACCGGGATAGCTGCCGAGCAGTACTTC. This chain joins TRBV29-1 and TRBJ2-7, with D perhaps matching TRBD2 (5 bases). This CDR3 is 13 amino acids long. The V end lost 4 bases, the J end lost 6 bases, and 16 bases lay between the germline ends. Germline CDR1 and CDR2: SQVTM and ANQGSEA.

This clonotype showed up many times. The chain links TRBV28 to TRBJ2-1; the match to TRBD1 covers 10 bases. V was pared by 4 bases and J by 2 bases, with 20 bases of the junction left unmatched. Looked up from germline, CDR1 is MDHEN and CDR2 is SYDVKM. The length of the CDR3 is 21 residues. This CDR3 is CASSYPTGGPVAGETYNEQFF. DNA for the CDR3: TGTGCCAGCAGTTACCCGACAGGGGGCCCGGTAGCGGGCGAGACCTACAATGAGCAGTTCTTC.

J is TRBJ2-5 and V is TRBV12-3 or TRBV12-4; possible D gene TRBD1, 6 bases. There are 14 residues in the CDR3. Trimming took 5 bases from V and 4 from J, leaving 14 bases between them. CDR3 sequence (DNA): TGTGCCAGCAGTCTCCACAGGGTCCGAGAGACCCAGTACTTC. Translating gives CASSLHRVRETQYF.

The table lists this clonotype with a few counts. This rearrangement joins TRBV30 to TRBJ2-1; D unresolved. Trimming shortened V by 4 bases and J by 4 bases, and 11 bases separated the two germline ends. Germline lookup yields CDR1 GTSNPN and CDR2 SVGIG (reference sequence). The CDR3 extends over 13 amino acids. CDR3 nucleotide sequence: TGTGCCTGGAAAAGCTATGTGTACAATGAGCAGTTCTTC. It is translated as CAWKSYVYNEQFF.

A few counts support this clonotype. V usage is TRBV19 and J usage is TRBJ2-7, with 10 bases aligning to TRBD2. Germline V gives CDR1 LNHDA, CDR2 SQIVND (reference sequence). Losses at the gene ends were 3 bases for V and 0 bases for J; bases not matched to a gene: 5. This CDR3 has 16 residues. CDR3 nucleotide sequence: TGTGCCAGTAGTATCGGGCCTAGCGGGAGCTCCTACGAGCAGTACTTC. This sequence encodes CASSIGPSGSSYEQYF.

A single count supports this clonotype. Just one base apart from a much larger clone, this may be a read error. The CDR3 does not close with the conserved phenylalanine or tryptophan, likely indicating a read error. This sequence joins TRBV27 and TRBJ1-5; the D gene is possibly TRBD1 (5 bases). The length of the CDR3 is 16 residues. The germline V and J ends were trimmed by 5 bases and 0 bases, with 14 bases remaining between them. Germline V gives CDR1 MNHEY, CDR2 SMNVEV (reference sequence). CDR3 nucleotides: TGTGCCAGCAGTGCAGGACATCTTTATAGCAATCAGCCCCAGCATTCT. Encoded protein: CASSAGHLYSNQPQHS.

This clonotype was observed once. Germline and junction disagree at one end, which may indicate a read error. J is TRBJ2-3 and V is TRBV7-2; D perhaps matches TRBD2 (6 bases). CDR3 length: 15 residues. Germline CDR1 reads SGHTA; CDR2 reads FQGNSA. The CDR3 loop is CASPGGPGPTDAQYF. The DNA for the CDR3 is TGTGCCAGTCCCGGGGGACCGGGGCCCACAGATGCGCAGTATTTT. The whole variable domain, filled in from reference TRBV7-2 and TRBJ2-3, reads GAGVSQSPSNKVTEKGKDVELRCDPISGHTALYWYRQSLGQGLEFLIYFQGNSAPDKSGLPSDRFSAERTGGSVSTLTIQRTQQEDSAVYLCASPGGPGPTDAQYFGPGTRLTVL.

The gene calls are TRBV19 and TRBJ1-2; no definite D call. The CDR3 covers 17 residues. CDR1 LNHDA and CDR2 SQIVND come from the germline V gene (reference sequence). V shed 10 bases and J shed 1 base, with 25 bases lying between them. CDR3 in amino acids: CATRPSASEIFNYGYTF. CDR3 nucleotides: TGTGCCACCCGACCTTCAGCGTCCGAAATCTTTAACTATGGCTACACCTTC. Full variable domain (missing parts from reference TRBV19 and TRBJ1-2): DGGITQSPKYLFRKEGQNVTLSCEQNLNHDAMYWYRQDPGQGLRLIYYSQIVNDFQKGDIAEGYSVSREKKESFPLTVTSAQKNPTAFYLCATRPSASEIFNYGYTFGSGTRLTVV.

This clonotype appeared many times. This sequence joins TRBV23-1 and TRBJ1-5; 11 bases align to TRBD1. TRBV23-1 is noted as an ORF with a role that remains uncertain. J gave up 11 bases and V 4 bases, and 10 bases lay outside the gene matches. The CDR3 covers 15 residues. The CDR3 bases are TGCGCCAGCAGTCCGGACAGGGGGCTCCCCCAGGCCCAGCATTTT. Protein sequence: CASSPDRGLPQAQHF.

The genes are TRBV11-3 and TRBJ2-7; TRBD1 is a possible D gene (5 bases). CDR3 length: 12 residues. Germline CDR1 is SGHNT and CDR2 is YENEEA. V was shortened by 5 bases and J by 5 bases, with 10 bases between the two germline ends. The CDR3 loop is CASSPRGDEQYF. Written as DNA, the CDR3 is TGTGCCAGCAGCCCTAGGGGCGACGAGCAGTACTTC.

Details on this clonotype: A much larger clone lies one base from this, so it may be a read error. V and J are TRBV6-5 and TRBJ2-7; D is possibly TRBD2 (6 bases). Deletions cut 6 bases from V and 0 bases from J, with 12 bases between. This CDR3 contains 14 residues. CDR1 is MNHEY, CDR2 SVGAGI, per germline. CDR3 loop: CASSPGLNSYEQYF. The CDR3 bases are TGTGCCAGCAGCCCGGGACTGAACTCCTACGAGCAGTACTTC.

This clonotype was detected a few times. The chain combines TRBV11-2 with TRBJ2-1; 10 bases are a match to TRBD2. CDR3 length equals 16 residues. V gave up 1 base and J gave up 8 bases; unmatched junction bases: 8. The germline gives CDR1 SGHAT, CDR2 FQNNGV. CDR3 nucleotide sequence: TGTGCCAGCAGCTTAGGGGTTAGCGGGAGGCCGGATGAGCAGTTCTTC. Amino acids: CASSLGVSGRPDEQFF.

This clonotype turned up a few times. The V and J genes are TRBV13 and TRBJ1-6; maybe TRBD1 (6 bases). Trimming removed 0 bases from V and 10 bases from J, with 19 bases in between. Germline V lookup: CDR1 PRHDT, CDR2 FYEKMQ (reference sequence). CDR3 size: 17 residues. CDR3 in amino acids: CASSLGRVADRQSPLHF. The CDR3 DNA is TGTGCCAGCAGCTTAGGCCGGGTCGCGGACAGACAATCACCCCTCCACTTT.

Details on this clonotype: Germline and junction disagree at one end, which may indicate a read error. The V and J genes are TRBV20-1 and TRBJ2-3; tentatively, D is TRBD2 (6 bases). This CDR3 is 14 amino acids long. In germline, CDR1 is DFQATT, CDR2 SNEGSKA (reference sequence). CDR3 sequence reads: CSAVRSGGADTQSF. The CDR3 DNA sequence: TGCAGTGCTGTTCGTAGCGGAGGGGCGGATACGCAGTCTTTT.

As for this clonotype: A much larger clone is a single base away; this may be a read error. The CDR3, as DNA: TGTGCCAGTAGTATTTCGGGGGGCAGGAGTGACAATGAGCGGTTCTTC. Its translation: CASSISGGRSDNERFF. V gene TRBV19 combines with J gene TRBJ2-1, with D possibly being TRBD2 (7 bases). CDR1 is LNHDA, CDR2 SQIVND, per germline (reference sequence). CDR3 length: 16 amino acids.

This clonotype was counted many times. The chain recombines TRBV6-6 with TRBJ2-7; D call uncertain. Per germline, CDR1 MNHNY and CDR2 SVGAGI (reference sequence). V was cut by 1 base and J by 3 bases, with 13 bases left in between. The CDR3 is made up of 15 amino acids. The CDR3, as DNA: TGTGCCAGCAGTTACTTGATGAGTCGATACTACGAGCAGTACTTC. Encoded protein: CASSYLMSRYYEQYF.